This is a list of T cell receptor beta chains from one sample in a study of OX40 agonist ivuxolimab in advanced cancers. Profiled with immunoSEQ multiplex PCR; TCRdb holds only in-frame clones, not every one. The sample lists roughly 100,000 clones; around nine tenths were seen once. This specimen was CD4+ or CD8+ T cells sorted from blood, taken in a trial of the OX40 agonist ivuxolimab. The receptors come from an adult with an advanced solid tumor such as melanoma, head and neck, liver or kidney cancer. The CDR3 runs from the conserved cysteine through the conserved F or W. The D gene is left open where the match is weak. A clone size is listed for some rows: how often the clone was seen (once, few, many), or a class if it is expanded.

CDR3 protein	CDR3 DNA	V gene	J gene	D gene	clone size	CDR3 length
CASSPHGDRLNTGELFF	TGTGCCAGCAGCCCCCATGGGGACAGGCTGAACACCGGGGAGCTGTTTTTT	TRBV9	TRBJ2-2	TRBD1	NA	17
CASSSNGPEETQYF	TGTGCCAGCAGCTCGAACGGACCCGAAGAGACCCAGTACTTC	TRBV7-2	TRBJ2-5	NA	NA	14
CASAWTSAYNEQFF	TGTGCCAGCGCCTGGACTAGCGCCTACAATGAGCAGTTCTTC	TRBV6-1	TRBJ2-1	TRBD2	NA	14
CASSPSTGANQPQHF	TGTGCCAGCAGCCCATCGACAGGGGCGAATCAGCCCCAGCATTTT	TRBV5-4	TRBJ1-5	TRBD1	NA	15
CASSLGGSNQPQHF	TGTGCCAGCAGCCTAGGAGGCAGCAATCAGCCCCAGCATTTT	TRBV6-5	TRBJ1-5	NA	NA	14
CASSDRNSGTYNEQFF	TGTGCCAGCAGTGACAGGAATAGCGGCACCTACAATGAGCAGTTCTTC	TRBV6-1	TRBJ2-1	NA	NA	16
CASSRRRTGSNEKLFF	TGTGCCAGCAGCCGACGCCGGACAGGAAGTAATGAAAAACTGTTTTTT	TRBV4-2	TRBJ1-4	TRBD1	NA	16
CASSLAPGAYEQYF	TGCGCCAGCAGCTTGGCCCCGGGAGCCTACGAGCAGTACTTC	TRBV5-1	TRBJ2-7	NA	NA	14
CASSGQGAGETQYF	TGTGCCAGTAGTGGACAGGGGGCAGGAGAGACCCAGTACTTC	TRBV19	TRBJ2-5	TRBD1	NA	14
CASSRTTVYYEQYF	TGTGCCAGCAGCCGAACGACCGTATACTACGAGCAGTACTTC	TRBV5-6	TRBJ2-7	NA	NA	14
CASSSIDTEAFF	TGTGCCAGCAGTTCCATCGACACTGAAGCTTTCTTT	TRBV28	TRBJ1-1	NA	few	12
CASSVGTGPSYEQYF	TGTGCCAGCAGCGTAGGAACAGGGCCCTCCTACGAGCAGTACTTC	TRBV9	TRBJ2-7	NA	NA	15
CASSRMGGASAGYTF	TGTGCCAGCAGTCGGATGGGGGGGGCTTCAGCTGGCTACACCTTC	TRBV7-2	TRBJ1-2	NA	once	15
CASSRGTEYNSPLHF	TGTGCCAGCAGCCGCGGGACAGAATATAATTCACCCCTCCACTTT	TRBV6-6	TRBJ1-6	TRBD1	NA	15
CASSQQAGNEKLFF	TGTGCCAGCAGTCAACAGGCTGGGAATGAAAAACTGTTTTTT	TRBV6-5	TRBJ1-4	NA	NA	14
CAISESGQGAQETQYF	TGTGCCATCAGTGAGTCCGGACAGGGAGCCCAAGAGACCCAGTACTTC	TRBV10-3	TRBJ2-5	TRBD1	NA	16
CASSLTQGDLGYGYTF	TGTGCCAGCAGCTTAACCCAGGGGGACCTAGGATATGGCTACACCTTC	TRBV7-9	TRBJ1-2	TRBD1	NA	16
CASSPRRLAGEQYF	TGTGCCAGCAGTCCCCGAAGACTAGCGGGCGAGCAGTACTTC	TRBV6-6	TRBJ2-7	TRBD2	NA	14
CASSHRQAYSYEQYF	TGTGCCAGCAGCCATCGACAGGCGTACTCCTACGAGCAGTACTTC	TRBV6-5	TRBJ2-7	NA	NA	15
CAWRPTSGGANEQFF	TGTGCCTGGAGGCCGACTAGCGGGGGGGCCAATGAGCAGTTCTTC	TRBV30	TRBJ2-1	TRBD2	NA	15
CASSLGANNEQFF	TGTGCCAGCAGCTTAGGGGCAAACAATGAGCAGTTCTTC	TRBV11-3	TRBJ2-1	NA	NA	13
CASRAPGTGVRETQYF	TGTGCCAGCAGGGCCCCCGGGACAGGGGTTAGAGAGACCCAGTACTTC	TRBV2	TRBJ2-5	TRBD1	NA	16
CASSFDYEQYF	TGTGCCAGCAGCTTTGACTACGAGCAGTACTTC	TRBV6-5	TRBJ2-7	NA	NA	11
CASTRTGLVTQYF	TGTGCCAGCACCAGGACAGGGTTGGTTACGCAGTATTTT	TRBV6-5	TRBJ2-3	TRBD1	NA	13
CASSRTSGGGTDTQYF	TGTGCCAGTAGTAGGACTAGCGGGGGGGGCACAGATACGCAGTATTTT	TRBV19	TRBJ2-3	TRBD2	NA	16
CASSSGQGANYGYTF	TGTGCCAGCAGCTCTGGACAGGGGGCAAACTATGGCTACACCTTC	TRBV7-3	TRBJ1-2	TRBD1	NA	15
CASSDQGAVGEQYF	TGTGCCAGCAGTGACCAGGGGGCGGTCGGCGAGCAGTACTTC	TRBV2	TRBJ2-7	TRBD1	NA	14
CASRIRTGPNGYTF	TGTGCCAGCAGAATTAGAACGGGTCCGAATGGCTACACCTTC	TRBV7-9	TRBJ1-2	NA	NA	14
CASSEKGGATGRNEKLFF	TGTGCCAGCAGTGAAAAAGGGGGGGCGACAGGGAGGAATGAAAAACTGTTTTTT	TRBV2	TRBJ1-4	TRBD1	NA	18
CASRDKGLSPINEQFF	TGTGCCAGCAGAGATAAGGGACTCTCTCCTATTAATGAGCAGTTCTTC	TRBV25-1	TRBJ2-1	NA	NA	16
CASSSTDGYSNQPQHF	TGTGCCAGTAGTTCGACAGATGGATATAGCAATCAGCCCCAGCATTTT	TRBV19	TRBJ1-5	NA	few	16
CASSPTSGGIQFF	TGTGCCAGCAGCCCGACTAGCGGGGGAATCCAGTTCTTC	TRBV6-5	TRBJ2-1	TRBD2	NA	13
CASSYSQRGYEQYF	TGTGCCAGCAGTTACAGTCAGAGGGGCTACGAGCAGTACTTC	TRBV6-5	TRBJ2-7	NA	once	14
CASSVTMNTEAFF	TGTGCCAGCAGTGTAACCATGAACACTGAAGCTTTCTTT	TRBV6-4	TRBJ1-1	NA	NA	13
CASRRDRVNTEAFF	TGTGCCAGTAGACGGGACAGAGTGAACACTGAAGCTTTCTTT	TRBV19	TRBJ1-1	TRBD1	NA	14
CASSLELNTEAFF	TGTGCCAGCAGCTTAGAACTGAACACTGAAGCTTTCTTT	TRBV7-8	TRBJ1-1	NA	NA	13
CASSPGQGSGNTIYF	TGTGCCAGCAGTCCCGGACAGGGCTCTGGAAACACCATATATTTT	TRBV5-4	TRBJ1-3	TRBD1	once	15